Presented here are 7 T cell receptor beta chains from one specimen sequenced in a study of cytomegalovirus exposure and HLA in healthy donors. 13 Jbeta primers and 60 Vbeta primers were used for the PCR. The method was immunoSEQ multiplex PCR; TCRdb's version includes in-frame clones alone and lacks a portion of them. The top ten clones hold over 2.5% of a sample with some 130,000 clones, around three quarters of them seen once. Sequencing was performed on PBMCs. Source of these receptors: a man aged 40-49 years in good health and CMV-seronegative.

As regards this clone: Within the sample, other DNA sequences also encode this same CDR3. The rearrangement uses TRBV30 and TRBJ1-3; D is perhaps TRBD1 (5 bases). Germline loops: CDR1 GTSNPN, CDR2 SVGIG (reference sequence). The CDR3 has 14 amino acids. Trimming shortened V by 1 base and J by 3 bases, and 10 bases separated the two germline ends. CDR3 in amino acids: CAWSDRGRGNTIYF. The CDR3 coding sequence is TGTGCCTGGAGTGATAGGGGTCGTGGAAACACCATATATTTT. Looking up the rest from reference TRBV30 and TRBJ1-3 gives the full variable domain: SQTIHQWPATLVQPVGSPLSLECTVEGTSNPNLYWYRQAAGRGLQLLFYSVGIGQISSEVPQNLSASRPQDRQFILSSKKLLLSDSGFYLCAWSDRGRGNTIYFGEGSWLTVV.

The J gene is TRBJ2-3, the V gene TRBV19; D unresolved. Trimming shortened V by 3 bases and J by 0 bases, and 16 bases separated the two germline ends. The CDR3 sequence is 17 residues long. Germline values: CDR1 LNHDA, CDR2 SQIVND (reference sequence). CDR3 sequence reads: CASSIDLPAYSTDTQYF. CDR3 sequence (DNA): TGTGCCAGTAGTATTGATCTCCCAGCGTACAGCACAGATACGCAGTATTTT.

This clone was seen a single time. V is TRBV2 and J is TRBJ1-4; tentative D call: TRBD1 (6 bases). CDR3 length: 14 residues. The germline gives CDR1 SNHLY, CDR2 FYNNEI. The V gene lost 7 bases and the J gene lost 7 bases, with 16 bases spanning the gap. The CDR3: CASKAQGPSEKLFF. The CDR3 coding sequence is TGTGCCAGCAAGGCCCAGGGGCCGAGTGAAAAACTGTTTTTT.

This chain links TRBV28 with TRBJ2-7; the D gene is possibly TRBD2 (5 bases). There are 14 residues in the CDR3. The germline V and J ends were trimmed by 7 bases and 3 bases, with 16 bases remaining between them. CDR1 is MDHEN, CDR2 SYDVKM, per germline. CDR3 region: CASTSGIPIYEQYF. The CDR3 region has the DNA TGTGCCAGCACCTCCGGGATTCCAATCTACGAGCAGTACTTC. The variable domain in full, completed from reference TRBV28 and TRBJ2-7, reads DVKVTQSSRYLVKRTGEKVFLECVQDMDHENMFWYRQDPGLGLRLIYFSYDVKMKEKGDIPEGYSVSREKKERFSLILESASTNQTSMYLCASTSGIPIYEQYFGPGTRLTVT.

V is TRBV2 and J is TRBJ1-1, with D unclear. The germline V and J ends were trimmed by 5 bases and 2 bases, with 9 bases remaining between them. This CDR3 is built from 13 residues. CDR1 is SNHLY, CDR2 FYNNEI, per germline. In DNA form, the CDR3 reads TGTGCCAGCAGTATGGAGGGTAACACTGAAGCTTTCTTT. The encoded protein is CASSMEGNTEAFF.

The gene calls are TRBV10-1 and TRBJ1-5, with 11 bases identical to TRBD1. The CDR3 consists of 15 residues. The junction had 11 bases not matched to a gene; V was cut back by 9 bases and J by 7 bases. Germline-derived CDR1 and CDR2 are WNHNN and SYGVQD (reference sequence). CDR3 bases: TGCGCCAGTATCGGGGACAGGGGGTTGCGGCAGCCCCAGCATTTT. This sequence encodes CASIGDRGLRQPQHF.

This clone was detected a few times. The chain employs TRBV5-1 and TRBJ2-2, with D perhaps TRBD2 (6 bases). Per the germline V gene, CDR1 is SGHRS and CDR2 is YFSETQ. The CDR3 extends over 16 amino acids. V lost 0 bases and J 5 bases, leaving 14 bases between the germline ends. The CDR3 sequence is CASSLGSGAVTGELFF. DNA for the CDR3: TGCGCCAGCAGCTTGGGGTCGGGAGCCGTAACCGGGGAGCTGTTTTTT.